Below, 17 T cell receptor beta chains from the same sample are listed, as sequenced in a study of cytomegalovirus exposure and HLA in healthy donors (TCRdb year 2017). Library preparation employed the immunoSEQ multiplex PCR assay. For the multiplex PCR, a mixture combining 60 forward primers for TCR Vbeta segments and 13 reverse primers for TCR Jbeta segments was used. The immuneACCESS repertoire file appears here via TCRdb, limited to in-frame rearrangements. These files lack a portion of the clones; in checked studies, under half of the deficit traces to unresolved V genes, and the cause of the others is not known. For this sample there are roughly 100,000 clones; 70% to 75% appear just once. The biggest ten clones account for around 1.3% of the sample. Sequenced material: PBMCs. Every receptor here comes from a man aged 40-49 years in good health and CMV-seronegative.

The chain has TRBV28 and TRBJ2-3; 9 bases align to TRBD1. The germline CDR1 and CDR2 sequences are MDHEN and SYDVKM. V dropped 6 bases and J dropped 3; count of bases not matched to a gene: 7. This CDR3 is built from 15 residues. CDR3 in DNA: TGTGCCAGCAGCACAGGGGGCGAGGGAACAGATACGCAGTATTTT. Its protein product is CASSTGGEGTDTQYF.

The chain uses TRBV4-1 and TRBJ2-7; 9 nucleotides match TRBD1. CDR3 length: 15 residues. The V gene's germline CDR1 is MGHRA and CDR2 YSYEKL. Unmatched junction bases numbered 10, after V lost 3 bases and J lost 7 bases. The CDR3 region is CASSQPGTGRWEQYF. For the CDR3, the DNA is TGCGCCAGCAGCCAGCCCGGGACAGGGAGGTGGGAGCAGTACTTC.

CDR3 sequence (DNA): TGTGCCAGCAGTGATCTAGCGGGAGGGGCCTATTCCTACGAGCAGTACTTC. Translating it yields CASSDLAGGAYSYEQYF. The V gene is TRBV6-1, the J gene TRBJ2-7, with 12 bases fitting TRBD2. The V gene's germline CDR1 is MNHNS and CDR2 SASEGT. J was trimmed by 1 base and V by 3 bases; bases with no gene match: 7. The CDR3 contains 17 residues.

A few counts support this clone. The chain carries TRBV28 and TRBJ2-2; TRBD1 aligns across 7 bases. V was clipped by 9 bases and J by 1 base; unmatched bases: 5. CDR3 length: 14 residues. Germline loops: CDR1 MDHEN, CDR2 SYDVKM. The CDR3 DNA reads TGTGCCAGTACGGACAGGCAGAACACCGGGGAGCTGTTTTTT. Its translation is CASTDRQNTGELFF.

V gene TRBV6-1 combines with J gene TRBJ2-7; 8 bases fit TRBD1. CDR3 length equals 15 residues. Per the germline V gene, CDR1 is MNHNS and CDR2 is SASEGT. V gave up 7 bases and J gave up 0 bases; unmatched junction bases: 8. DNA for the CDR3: TGTGCCAGCACCGAAAGGGACAGGAGCTCCTACGAGCAGTACTTC. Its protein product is CASTERDRSSYEQYF.

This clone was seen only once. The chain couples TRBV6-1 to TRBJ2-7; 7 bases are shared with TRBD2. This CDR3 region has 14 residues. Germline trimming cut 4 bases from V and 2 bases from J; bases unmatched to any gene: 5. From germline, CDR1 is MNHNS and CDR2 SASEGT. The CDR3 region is CASSGGGTAYEQYF. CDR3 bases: TGTGCCAGCAGTGGGGGAGGGACGGCCTACGAGCAGTACTTC.

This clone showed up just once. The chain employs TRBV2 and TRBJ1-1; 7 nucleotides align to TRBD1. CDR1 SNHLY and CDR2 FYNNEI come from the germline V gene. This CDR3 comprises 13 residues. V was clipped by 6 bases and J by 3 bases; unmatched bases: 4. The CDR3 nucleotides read TGTGCCAGCAGCGAAACAGGGGACACTGAAGCTTTCTTT. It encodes CASSETGDTEAFF.

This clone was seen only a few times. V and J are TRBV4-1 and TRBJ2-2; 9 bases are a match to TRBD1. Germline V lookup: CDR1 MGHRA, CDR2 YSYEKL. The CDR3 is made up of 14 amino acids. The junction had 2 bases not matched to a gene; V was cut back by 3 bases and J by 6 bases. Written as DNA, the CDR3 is TGCGCCAGCAGCCACGGGACAGGGCCCGGGGAGCTGTTTTTT. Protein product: CASSHGTGPGELFF.

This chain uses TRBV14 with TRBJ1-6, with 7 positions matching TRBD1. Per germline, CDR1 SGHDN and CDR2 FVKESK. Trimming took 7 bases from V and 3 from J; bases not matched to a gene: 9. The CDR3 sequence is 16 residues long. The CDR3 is CASTQGGPLYNSPLHF. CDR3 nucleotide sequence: TGTGCCAGCACCCAGGGGGGGCCCCTCTATAATTCACCCCTCCACTTT.

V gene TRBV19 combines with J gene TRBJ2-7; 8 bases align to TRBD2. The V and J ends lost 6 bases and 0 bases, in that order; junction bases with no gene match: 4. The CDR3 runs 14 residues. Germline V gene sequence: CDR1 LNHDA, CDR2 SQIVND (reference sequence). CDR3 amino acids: CASSTSGSSYEQYF. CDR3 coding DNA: TGTGCCAGTAGCACTAGCGGTAGCTCCTACGAGCAGTACTTC.

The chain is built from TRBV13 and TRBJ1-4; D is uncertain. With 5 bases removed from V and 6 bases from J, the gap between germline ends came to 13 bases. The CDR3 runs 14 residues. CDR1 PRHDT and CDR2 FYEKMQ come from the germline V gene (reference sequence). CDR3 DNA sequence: TGTGCCAGCAGCCCAGGTACGGGAGATGAAAAACTGTTTTTT. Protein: CASSPGTGDEKLFF.

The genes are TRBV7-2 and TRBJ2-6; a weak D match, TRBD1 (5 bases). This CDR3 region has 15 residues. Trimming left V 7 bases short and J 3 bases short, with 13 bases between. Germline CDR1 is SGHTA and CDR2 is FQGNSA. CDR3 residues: CASTLRVLGANVLTF. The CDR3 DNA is TGTGCCAGCACCCTCAGGGTCCTTGGGGCCAACGTCCTGACTTTC.

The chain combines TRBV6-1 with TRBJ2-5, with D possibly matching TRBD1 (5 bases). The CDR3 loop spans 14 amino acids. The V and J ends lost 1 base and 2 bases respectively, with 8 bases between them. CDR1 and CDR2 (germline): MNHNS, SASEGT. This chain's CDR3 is CASSEGGGQETQYF. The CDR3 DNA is TGTGCCAGCAGTGAAGGGGGCGGTCAAGAGACCCAGTACTTC.

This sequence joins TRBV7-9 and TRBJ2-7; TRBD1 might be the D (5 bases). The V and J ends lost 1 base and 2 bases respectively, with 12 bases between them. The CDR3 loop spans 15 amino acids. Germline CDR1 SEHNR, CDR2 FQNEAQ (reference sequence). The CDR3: CASSLGGSRAYEQYF. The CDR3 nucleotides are TGTGCCAGCAGCTTAGGGGGCAGCCGGGCCTACGAGCAGTACTTC.

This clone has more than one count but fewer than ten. The CDR3 DNA is TGCGCCAGCAGTAAGGACAGGGCCTGCGGGGAGCCCCAGCATTTT. This translates into CASSKDRACGEPQHF. The chain recombines TRBV10-1 with TRBJ1-5; 8 nucleotides align to TRBD1. Germline V lookup: CDR1 WNHNN, CDR2 SYGVQD (reference sequence). V was pared by 5 bases and J by 8 bases, with 11 bases of the junction left unmatched. The CDR3 length is 15 residues.

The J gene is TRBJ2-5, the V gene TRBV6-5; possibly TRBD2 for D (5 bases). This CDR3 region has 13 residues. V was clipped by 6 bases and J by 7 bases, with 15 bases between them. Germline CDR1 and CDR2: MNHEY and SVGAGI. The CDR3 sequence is CASSPRGPGTQYF. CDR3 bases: TGTGCCAGCAGCCCCCGAGGGCCTGGGACCCAGTACTTC.

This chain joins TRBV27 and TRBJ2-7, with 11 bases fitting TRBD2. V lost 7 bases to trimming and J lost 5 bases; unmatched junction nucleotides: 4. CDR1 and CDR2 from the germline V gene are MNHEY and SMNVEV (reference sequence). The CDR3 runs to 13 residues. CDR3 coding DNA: TGTGCCAGCAATAGACTAGCGGGGAACGAGCAGTACTTC. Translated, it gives CASNRLAGNEQYF.